This entry concerns a single T cell receptor beta chain. This sample stems from a study of blood T cell repertoires in COVID-19. Background on the study: Spain, Italy and the United States supplied samples that represented acute and convalescent COVID-19. Sources were T cells, B-cell-depleted T cells, or PBMCs; the material itself was cDNA or gDNA.

Original data processing: Cell counts per sample came from amplifying reference gene primers. TCRdb's table, derived via immunoSEQ multiplex PCR, lists solely in-frame clones and lacks some. V and J calls and clone size are as listed in that table; D and trimming were resolved from the DNA. The table shows fewer than 250,000 clones, with 70% to 90% occurring only once. The CDR3 runs 16 residues. Germline V gene sequence: CDR1 GTSNPN, CDR2 SVGIG (reference sequence). V trimming: 2 bases; J trimming: 0 bases; junction bases outside the gene matches: 6. The gene calls are TRBV30 and TRBJ2-5, with 10 bases aligning to TRBD2. The receptor was isolated from a man aged 40-49 years with acute or convalescent COVID-19. Material for sequencing was peripheral blood. CDR3 region: CAWSLAGGGYQETQYF. CDR3 DNA sequence: TGTGCCTGGAGTTTAGCGGGGGGAGGGTACCAAGAGACCCAGTACTTC.